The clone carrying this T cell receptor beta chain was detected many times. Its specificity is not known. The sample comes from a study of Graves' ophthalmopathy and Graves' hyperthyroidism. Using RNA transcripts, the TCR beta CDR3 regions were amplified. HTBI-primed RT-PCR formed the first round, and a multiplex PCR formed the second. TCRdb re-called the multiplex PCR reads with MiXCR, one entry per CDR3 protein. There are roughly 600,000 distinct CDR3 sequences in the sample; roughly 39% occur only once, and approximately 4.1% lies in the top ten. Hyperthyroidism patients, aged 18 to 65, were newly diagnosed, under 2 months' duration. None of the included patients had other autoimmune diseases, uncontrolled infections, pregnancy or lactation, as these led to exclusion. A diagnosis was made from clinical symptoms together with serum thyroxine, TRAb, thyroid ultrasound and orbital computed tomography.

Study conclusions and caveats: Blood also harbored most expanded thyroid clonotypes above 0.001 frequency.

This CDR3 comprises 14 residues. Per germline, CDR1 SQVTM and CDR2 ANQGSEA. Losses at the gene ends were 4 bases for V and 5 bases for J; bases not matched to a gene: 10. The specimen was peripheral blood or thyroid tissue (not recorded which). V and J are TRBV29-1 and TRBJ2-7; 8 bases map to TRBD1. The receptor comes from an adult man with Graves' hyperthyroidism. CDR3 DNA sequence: TGCAGCGTTGGAAGGACAGGGTGGTTCCACGAGCAGTACTTC. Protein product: CSVGRTGWFHEQYF.